The sequence of this T cell receptor beta chain was determined in a study of blood T cells in healthy people across ages. Study-level points and caveats: Strong correlation linked observed beta diversity and percent naive T cells.

A second PCR, run for 7 to 11 cycles, used a sample-barcoded 5' primer plus a J-beta primer mix. MiXCR, run by TCRdb on the 5' RACE reads, gives a single entry per CDR3 protein. Among about 640,000 distinct CDR3 sequences listed, about 30% were seen once. Germline V gene sequence: CDR1 SGHRS, CDR2 YFSETQ. V was clipped by 6 bases and J by 2 bases, with 11 bases between them. This CDR3 comprises 13 residues. This clonotype was counted between two and nine times. Antigen: not known. The V and J genes are TRBV5-1 and TRBJ1-1; D might be TRBD1 (5 bases). Source material: blood. The sequence came from a woman of 80 years or more in good health. The CDR3 bases are TGCGCCAGCACCCGGGGGGGTAACACTGAAGCTTTCTTT. Amino acids: CASTRGGNTEAFF. Full variable domain (missing parts from reference TRBV5-1 and TRBJ1-1): KAGVTQTPRYLIKTRGQQVTLSCSPISGHRSVSWYQQTPGQGLQFLFEYFSETQRNKGNFPGRFSGRQFSNSRSEMNVSTLELGDSALYLCASTRGGNTEAFFGQGTRLTVV.